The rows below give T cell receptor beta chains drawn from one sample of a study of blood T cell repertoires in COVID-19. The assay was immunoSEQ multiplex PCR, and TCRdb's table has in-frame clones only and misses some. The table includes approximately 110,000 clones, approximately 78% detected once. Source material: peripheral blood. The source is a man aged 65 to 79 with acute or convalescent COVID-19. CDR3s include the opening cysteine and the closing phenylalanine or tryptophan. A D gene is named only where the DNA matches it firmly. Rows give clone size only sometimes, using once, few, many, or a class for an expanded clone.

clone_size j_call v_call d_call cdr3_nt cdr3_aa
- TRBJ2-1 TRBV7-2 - TGTGCCAGCAGCTTAGTTGGGGGGATCGAGCAGTTCTTC CASSLVGGIEQFF
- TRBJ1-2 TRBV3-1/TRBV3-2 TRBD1 TGTGCCAGCAGCCAACTTAACAGGGGCTATGGCTACACCTTC CASSQLNRGYGYTF
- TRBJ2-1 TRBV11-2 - TGTGCCAGCAGCCGGACTGGGGGCGGGAGCTCCTACAATGAGCAGTTCTTC CASSRTGGGSSYNEQFF
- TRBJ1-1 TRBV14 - TGTGCCAGCAGCCAAGATCTAGTCACTGAAGCTTTCTTT CASSQDLVTEAFF
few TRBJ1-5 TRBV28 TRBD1 TGTGCCAGCACCCTAGGGGGCGGTCAGCCCCAGCATTTT CASTLGGGQPQHF
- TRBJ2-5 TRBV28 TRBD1 TGTGCCAGCAGTTTAGGGGGACAGGGGGCCCAAGAGACCCAGTACTTC CASSLGGQGAQETQYF
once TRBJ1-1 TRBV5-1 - TGCGCCAGCAGCCAAGGAGACTCTGGCTATGGAGCTTTCTTT CASSQGDSGYGAFF
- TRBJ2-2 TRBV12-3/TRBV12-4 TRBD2 TGTGCCAGCAGCCCCGCGGGGGGCGGGGAGCTGTTTTTT CASSPAGGGELFF
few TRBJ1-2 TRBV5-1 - TGCGCCAGCAGTCGGGGGGATTATGGCTACACCTTC CASSRGDYGYTF
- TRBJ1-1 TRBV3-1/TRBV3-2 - TGTGCCAGCAGCCGCAGGGGTGGCACTGAAGCTTTCTTT CASSRRGGTEAFF
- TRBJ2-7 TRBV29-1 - TGCAGCGTTGCAAGGGGTTCCTACGAGCAGTACTTC CSVARGSYEQYF
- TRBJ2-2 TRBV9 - TGTGCCAGCAGCGTAGTGGCCGTTACCGGGGAGCTGTTTTTT CASSVVAVTGELFF
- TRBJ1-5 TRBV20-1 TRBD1 TGCAGTGCTAGTTTGGACAGGGGCCGGGGGAATCAGCCCCAGCATTTT CSASLDRGRGNQPQHF
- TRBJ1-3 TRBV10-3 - TGTGCCATCAGTCCATCCGTACTTAGCTCTGGAAACACCATATATTTT CAISPSVLSSGNTIYF
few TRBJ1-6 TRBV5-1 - TGCGCCAGCAGCTCGGGGACACTTAATTCACCCCTCCACTTT CASSSGTLNSPLHF
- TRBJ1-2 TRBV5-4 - TGTGCCAGCAGCTTGGACAGCTACTATGGCTACACCTTC CASSLDSYYGYTF
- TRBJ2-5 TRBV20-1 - TGCAGTGCTAGAGGGCCGGGGACCCAGTACTTC CSARGPGTQYF
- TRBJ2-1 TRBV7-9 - TGTGCCAGCAGCTTAGTATACATTGCCAATGAGCAGTTCTTC CASSLVYIANEQFF
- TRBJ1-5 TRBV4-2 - TGTGCCAGCAGCCAAGATGGGCAGGGTAGCCAGCCCCAGCATTTT CASSQDGQGSQPQHF
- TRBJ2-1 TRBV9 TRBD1 TGTGCCAGCAGCGCGATACCTTCTCCGGGACAGGGGTACAATGAGCAGTTCTTC CASSAIPSPGQGYNEQFF
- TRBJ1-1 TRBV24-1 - TGTGCCACCAGTGCTGGGGCAGTCACATCGAACACTGAAGCTTTCTTT CATSAGAVTSNTEAFF
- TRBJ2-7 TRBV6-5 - TGTGCCAGCAGAGGGGGGGGCAGGACCTACGAGCAGTACTTC CASRGGGRTYEQYF
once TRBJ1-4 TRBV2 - TGTGCCAGCACCCACAGGTCAACTAATGAAAAACTGTTTTTT CASTHRSTNEKLFF
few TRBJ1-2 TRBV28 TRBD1 TGTGCCAGCAGTTCGGGGACAGCGATCTCTTTTTATGGCTACACCTTC CASSSGTAISFYGYTF
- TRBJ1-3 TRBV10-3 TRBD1 TGTGCCATCAGGGGGACAGGCGACTCTGGAAACACCATATATTTT CAIRGTGDSGNTIYF
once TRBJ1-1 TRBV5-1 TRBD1 TGCGCCAGCAGTGGGACAGCCTCGAACACTGAAGCTTTCTTT CASSGTASNTEAFF
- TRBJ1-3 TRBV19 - TGTGCCAGTAGTATGCGGGGTGAGCCGTCTGGAAACACCATATATTTT CASSMRGEPSGNTIYF
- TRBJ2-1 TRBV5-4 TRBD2 TGTGCCAGCAGCTCCCAGACTAGCGGCAATGAGCAGTTCTTC CASSSQTSGNEQFF
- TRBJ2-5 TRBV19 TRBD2 TGTGCCAGTAGTACTGGGACTAGCGGGAGAGAGACCCAGTACTTC CASSTGTSGRETQYF
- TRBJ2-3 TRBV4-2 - TGTGCCAGCAGCCAAGACCCCGCGGCAGATACGCAGTATTTT CASSQDPAADTQYF
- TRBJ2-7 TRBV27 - TGTGCCAGCAGCCCGCGGAGGGGGCAGGGAATCAACTACGAGCAGTACTTC CASSPRRGQGINYEQYF
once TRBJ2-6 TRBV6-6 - TGTGCCACGGGGTCCGGGGCCAACGTCCTGACTTTC CATGSGANVLTF
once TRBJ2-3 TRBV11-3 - TGTGCCAGCAGCCCGGACAGCCATCACACAGATACGCAGTATTTT CASSPDSHHTDTQYF
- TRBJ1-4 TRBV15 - TGTGCCACCAGCAGATCCTCCGGAGAGAGTGAAAAACTGTTTTTT CATSRSSGESEKLFF
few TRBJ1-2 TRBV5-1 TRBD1 TGCGCCAGCAGGCGGGACAGCCTGGGGGTGGATGGCTACACCTTC CASRRDSLGVDGYTF
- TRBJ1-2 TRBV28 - TGTGCCAGCAGAATAGCGATCGGAGGCTACACCTTC CASRIAIGGYTF
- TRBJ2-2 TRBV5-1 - TGCGCCAGCAGCTTGGCCCAGGGTGTAGGCACCGGGGAGCTGTTTTTT CASSLAQGVGTGELFF
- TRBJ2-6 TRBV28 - TGTGCCAGCAGTTTCTCTCCGGGCTCTGGGGCCAACGTCCTGACTTTC CASSFSPGSGANVLTF
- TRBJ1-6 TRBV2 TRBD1 TGTGCCAGCCGCGGACAGGGGAATCATTCACCCCTCCACTTT CASRGQGNHSPLHF
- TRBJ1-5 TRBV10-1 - TGCGCCAGCAGTGATCCCCACAATCAGCCCCAGCATTTT CASSDPHNQPQHF
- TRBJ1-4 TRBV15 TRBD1 TGTGCCACCAGCAGGGACAGGGCGCATAACGAAAAACTGTTTTTT CATSRDRAHNEKLFF
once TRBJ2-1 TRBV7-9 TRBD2 TGTGCCAGCAGCCTACTTGGTAGCGGGAGGGCCCATGAGCAGTTCTTC CASSLLGSGRAHEQFF
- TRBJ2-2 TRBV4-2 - TGTGCCAGCAGCCCGATGGGGGAGTTGGGGGCGGACGGGGAGCTGTTTTTT CASSPMGELGADGELFF
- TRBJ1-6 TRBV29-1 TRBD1 TGCAGCGCCAGACAGGGAAATTCACCCCTCCACTTT CSARQGNSPLHF
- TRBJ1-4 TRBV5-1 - TGCGCCAGCAGCTTGGCAGCGATTAATGAAAAACTGTTTTTT CASSLAAINEKLFF
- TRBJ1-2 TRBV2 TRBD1 TGTGCCAGCGCGGGACAGGCCCTGAGCTACACCTTC CASAGQALSYTF
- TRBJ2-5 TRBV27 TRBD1 TGTGCCAGCAGTTTTCAACCGGGACAGGGGGCGATAGAGACCCAGTACTTC CASSFQPGQGAIETQYF
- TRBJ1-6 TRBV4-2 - TGTGCCAGCAGCCAACACCAACCAGGGTCATCACCCCTCCACTTT CASSQHQPGSSPLHF
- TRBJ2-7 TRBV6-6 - TGTGCCAGCAGTGGGATTGAGGGCGGCGAGCAGTACTTC CASSGIEGGEQYF
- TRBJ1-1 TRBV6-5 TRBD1 TGTGCCAGCAGTTACTCGATTTTGGACAGGGTCACTGAAGCTTTCTTT CASSYSILDRVTEAFF
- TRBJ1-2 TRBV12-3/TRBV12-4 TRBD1 TGTGCCAGCAGTTTAGACAGGGGGCATGGCTACACCTTC CASSLDRGHGYTF
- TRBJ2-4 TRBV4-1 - TGCGCCAGCAGCCAAGTCGGTAGGACAGACAAAAACATTCAGTACTTC CASSQVGRTDKNIQYF
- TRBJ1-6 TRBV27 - TGTGCCAGCAGTCCCCTGACAGGAGGCCTCCACTTT CASSPLTGGLHF
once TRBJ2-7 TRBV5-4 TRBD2 TGTGCCAGCAGCGTCCAGGGGACTAGCGGTTCCTACGAGCAGTACTTC CASSVQGTSGSYEQYF
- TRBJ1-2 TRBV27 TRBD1 TGTGCCAGTCGCGGGACAGGGGGATGGGGCTACACCTTC CASRGTGGWGYTF